This T cell receptor (beta chain) is from a study of Tregs in tolerant kidney transplant recipients. About the study: Related graft donors supplied nonmyeloablative bone marrow transplants, and mixed chimerism was transient.

The CDR3 is made up of 10 amino acids. V lost 6 bases, J lost 5 bases, and 4 bases lay in between. Per germline, CDR1 MNHNS and CDR2 SASEGT. The protocol was immunoSEQ multiplex PCR, while the TCRdb copy is restricted to in-frame clones and leaves out a portion. The repertoire holds about 66,000 clones, with 80% to 95% as singletons. This clone was recorded once. V usage is TRBV6-1 and J usage is TRBJ1-1; D uncertain. Material: CD8+ T cells from blood, obtained before the transplant. The source of this sequence is a human donor who received a combined kidney and bone marrow transplant. The CDR3 nucleotides are TGTGCCAGCAGACAGACTGAAGCTTTCTTT. Translated, it gives CASRQTEAFF.